Listed below are T cell receptor beta chains from one sample, sequenced in a study of blood T cell repertoires in COVID-19. TCRdb keeps only in-frame clones here, not all; method: immunoSEQ multiplex PCR. The data hold about 130,000 clones, with approximately 89% observed a single time. Sequenced: peripheral blood. The receptor set was obtained from a woman in her seventies with COVID-19, enrolled during active disease. The CDR3 runs from the conserved cysteine through the conserved F or W. Each record gives: clone size, J gene, V gene, D gene, CDR3 protein, CDR3 DNA. D genes are given only for firm matches. Clone size is stated in some rows and not others, as once, few, many or a class when expanded.

. | TRBJ2-3 | TRBV7-8 | . | CASSLVGASTDTQYF | TGTGCCAGCAGCTTAGTGGGGGCCAGCACAGATACGCAGTATTTT
. | TRBJ2-7 | TRBV7-6 | . | CASSLVFGGYEQYF | TGTGCCAGCAGCTTAGTGTTCGGGGGATACGAGCAGTACTTC
. | TRBJ1-1 | TRBV25-1 | TRBD1 | CASSGDRVGTEAFF | TGTGCCAGCAGTGGGGACAGGGTGGGGACTGAAGCTTTCTTT
. | TRBJ2-3 | TRBV5-1 | TRBD2 | CASSLGVAGSTDTQYF | TGCGCCAGCAGCTTGGGAGTAGCGGGTAGCACAGATACGCAGTATTTT
. | TRBJ2-7 | TRBV18 | . | CASSPLGSYEQYF | TGTGCCAGCTCACCATTGGGCAGCTACGAGCAGTACTTC
. | TRBJ2-1 | TRBV2 | . | CASKREMGDNEQFF | TGTGCCAGCAAACGGGAGATGGGCGACAATGAGCAGTTCTTC
once | TRBJ2-1 | TRBV11-3 | . | CASSKGAGGHEQFF | TGTGCCAGCAGCAAGGGGGCAGGGGGGCATGAGCAGTTCTTC
. | TRBJ1-1 | TRBV5-1 | . | CASSLDGRAEAFF | TGCGCCAGCAGCTTGGACGGGAGGGCTGAAGCTTTCTTT
. | TRBJ2-1 | TRBV19 | TRBD1 | CASSRGTGTYNEQFF | TGTGCCAGTAGTAGGGGGACAGGTACCTACAATGAGCAGTTCTTC
. | TRBJ2-3 | TRBV10-1 | . | CASSESTSASTDTQYF | TGCGCCAGCAGTGAGTCGACCAGCGCTAGCACAGATACGCAGTATTTT
. | TRBJ2-7 | TRBV24-1 | . | CATSGTDSYEQYF | TGTGCCACCAGTGGGACAGACTCCTACGAGCAGTACTTC
. | TRBJ2-1 | TRBV4-2 | TRBD2 | CASSQDSSGGAFNEQFF | TGTGCCAGCAGCCAAGACTCTAGCGGGGGGGCATTCAATGAGCAGTTCTTC
few | TRBJ1-5 | TRBV2 | . | CASSSQGGPQHF | TGTGCCAGCAGTAGTCAGGGTGGGCCCCAGCATTTT
few | TRBJ2-6 | TRBV28 | . | CASSSPQGSGANVLTF | TGTGCCAGCAGTTCCCCACAGGGCTCTGGGGCCAACGTCCTGACTTTC
once | TRBJ2-7 | TRBV3-1/TRBV3-2 | . | CASSWGGGRDDEQYF | TGTGCCAGCAGCTGGGGAGGAGGAAGGGACGACGAGCAGTACTTC
once | TRBJ1-2 | TRBV6-1 | TRBD1 | CASSESGQGALYGYTF | TGTGCCAGCAGTGAATCGGGACAGGGGGCATTGTATGGCTACACCTTC
. | TRBJ1-5 | TRBV2 | TRBD1 | CASRGGTGRNQPQHF | TGTGCCAGCAGGGGGGGGACAGGGAGGAATCAGCCCCAGCATTTT
. | TRBJ2-7 | TRBV11-2 | . | CASSFLRGGGAAYEQYF | TGTGCCAGCAGCTTCCTCAGAGGGGGCGGGGCAGCCTACGAGCAGTACTTC
. | TRBJ1-5 | TRBV28 | TRBD1 | CASIGTGRGGNQPQHF | TGTGCCAGCATTGGGACAGGGCGAGGGGGCAATCAGCCCCAGCATTTT
. | TRBJ2-2 | TRBV5-1 | . | CASSNQGGTGELFF | TGCGCCAGCAGTAACCAGGGCGGCACCGGGGAGCTGTTTTTT
. | TRBJ2-7 | TRBV5-1 | . | CASSWWAGQNEQYF | TGCGCCAGCAGCTGGTGGGCGGGACAGAACGAGCAGTACTTC
. | TRBJ1-6 | TRBV7-6 | . | CASSLDSAGSYNSPLHF | TGTGCCAGCAGCTTAGATTCCGCCGGGTCCTATAATTCACCCCTCCACTTT
. | TRBJ2-5 | TRBV3-1/TRBV3-2 | . | CASSQPLGHSNREETQYF | TGTGCCAGCAGCCAGCCTCTTGGGCACTCCAATCGAGAAGAGACCCAGTACTTC
. | TRBJ1-2 | TRBV5-6 | . | CASSLNTGYTF | TGTGCCAGCAGCTTGAACACGGGCTACACCTTC
. | TRBJ2-7 | TRBV5-1 | TRBD1 | CASSQGQKTYEQYF | TGCGCCAGCAGCCAGGGACAGAAAACCTACGAGCAGTACTTC
. | TRBJ2-1 | TRBV4-2 | TRBD2 | CASSHPSGGAVYEQFF | TGTGCCAGCAGCCACCCCAGCGGGGGGGCTGTCTATGAGCAGTTCTTC
once | TRBJ2-3 | TRBV5-6 | TRBD2 | CASSSNIRTGGDTQYF | TGTGCCAGCAGCTCCAATATCAGAACGGGGGGAGATACGCAGTATTTT
few | TRBJ1-4 | TRBV7-9 | . | CASSLARGGNEKLFF | TGTGCCAGCAGCTTAGCGCGGGGGGGTAATGAAAAACTGTTTTTT
. | TRBJ2-7 | TRBV3-1/TRBV3-2 | TRBD2 | CASSQTKGLAGGTYEQYF | TGTGCCAGCAGCCAGACTAAGGGACTAGCGGGGGGAACCTACGAGCAGTACTTC
. | TRBJ1-2 | TRBV7-9 | TRBD1 | CASSDPGRGFYTF | TGTGCCAGCAGTGACCCAGGCAGGGGGTTCTACACCTTC
. | TRBJ2-3 | TRBV19 | . | CASSTGQGGDTQYF | TGTGCCAGTAGTACTGGTCAGGGCGGAGATACGCAGTATTTT
few | TRBJ2-1 | TRBV5-1 | TRBD1 | CASSFRTGGNEQFF | TGCGCCAGCAGCTTTAGGACAGGGGGCAATGAGCAGTTCTTC
. | TRBJ1-2 | TRBV5-1 | TRBD1 | CASSLDGQGDNYGYTF | TGCGCCAGCAGCTTGGACGGACAGGGGGATAACTATGGCTACACCTTC
few | TRBJ1-1 | TRBV6-5 | . | CASSPGAGGTEAFF | TGTGCCAGCAGCCCGGGGGCGGGGGGAACTGAAGCTTTCTTT